This entry describes one T cell receptor (beta chain). Its antigen is undetermined. The sample is drawn from a study of cytomegalovirus exposure and HLA in healthy donors. Points from the study as a whole: Indistinguishability led to the exclusion of some V segments, TRBV6-2 and TRBV6-3 included. Across donors, presence/absence analyses took sequencing depth to be roughly uniform.

Amplification used 60 Vbeta primers and 13 Jbeta primers. Produced via immunoSEQ multiplex PCR; TCRdb's table is partial and in-frame only. The sample consists of about 170,000 clones, 60% to 85% of them appearing once. Germline loops: CDR1 MDHEN, CDR2 SYDVKM. The CDR3 runs to 15 residues. V was trimmed by 0 bases and J by 3 bases, leaving 11 bases between them. The receptor was isolated from a female donor in good health and CMV-seronegative. Sequenced sample: PBMCs. The chain links TRBV28 to TRBJ2-5; D unclear. The CDR3 region is CASSLWDTAKETQYF. CDR3 nucleotides: TGTGCCAGCAGTTTATGGGATACAGCTAAAGAGACCCAGTACTTC.